A single sample is the source of the 32 T cell receptor beta chains below, sequenced in a study of blood T cell repertoires in COVID-19. This table comes from immunoSEQ multiplex PCR, and its TCRdb copy is limited to in-frame clones, with some not included. The sample has around 110,000 clones, 90% seen once. Material for sequencing was peripheral blood. All receptors derive from a human donor with active COVID-19. The donor label of this sample is uncertain.

The rearrangement links TRBV5-1 to TRBJ1-6, with TRBD1 matching over 8 bases. Germline assignment: CDR1 SGHRS and CDR2 YFSETQ. Trimming removed 2 bases from V and 4 bases from J; junction bases left unmatched: 5. The CDR3 totals 16 residues. In DNA form, the CDR3 reads TGCGCCAGCAGCTTAGGGACAGGCGATTATAATTCACCCCTCCACTTT. Its translation is CASSLGTGDYNSPLHF.

This chain links TRBV6-8 with TRBJ2-7; D is perhaps TRBD2 (6 bases). Germline lookup yields CDR1 MNHGY and CDR2 SAAAGT. The CDR3 is 13 amino acids. The ends were cut back, 5 bases at V and 1 base at J, with 9 bases in the middle. CDR3 coding DNA: TGTGCCAGCAGTCGGGACTTATCCTACGAGCAGTACTTC. Protein: CASSRDLSYEQYF.

The rearrangement uses TRBV7-9 and TRBJ1-2, with 10 bases matching TRBD1. The CDR3 is 15 amino acids. V shed 4 bases and J 7 bases; nucleotides not matched to a gene: 9. Germline lookup yields CDR1 SEHNR and CDR2 FQNEAQ (reference sequence). The CDR3 sequence is CASSYRDRGLGGYTF. The CDR3 nucleotides read TGTGCCAGCAGCTACCGGGACAGGGGTCTAGGTGGCTACACCTTC.

The V and J genes are TRBV15 and TRBJ1-2; D possibly corresponds to TRBD1 (5 bases). Germline V CDR1 and CDR2: LNHNV, YYDKDF (reference sequence). V gave up 5 bases and J gave up 4 bases, with 17 bases separating them. The CDR3 consists of 15 residues. DNA for the CDR3: TGTGCCACCAGCCGATATCCTGACAGAATCTATGGCTACACCTTC. The encoded protein is CATSRYPDRIYGYTF.

This rearrangement joins TRBV6-4 to TRBJ2-3; 9 nucleotides match TRBD2. Per the germline V gene, CDR1 is MRHNA and CDR2 is SNTAGT. Unmatched junction bases numbered 8, after V lost 4 bases and J lost 6 bases. The CDR3 loop spans 15 amino acids. CDR3 bases: TGTGCCAGCAGTGTAGGCGGGGGGGCCTCCGATACGCAGTATTTT. It is translated as CASSVGGGASDTQYF.

V gene TRBV6-2 or TRBV6-3 combines with J gene TRBJ2-7; D is unresolved. The CDR3 loop spans 14 amino acids. Trimming pared 0 bases from V and 2 bases from J, leaving 8 bases between. Germline V gene sequence: CDR1 MNHEY, CDR2 SVGEGT. CDR3 sequence (DNA): TGTGCCAGCAGTTACTCGTCAGGTCCCTACGAGCAGTACTTC. This translates into CASSYSSGPYEQYF.

In the case of this clone: The same CDR3 is also encoded by other DNA sequences in this sample. The V call is TRBV28, the J call TRBJ2-3; 9 bases line up with TRBD1. In germline, CDR1 is MDHEN, CDR2 SYDVKM. CDR3 size: 14 residues. Trimming took 4 bases from V and 1 from J; bases not matched to a gene: 0. The CDR3 region is CASSWDRGTDTQYF. The DNA of the CDR3 is TGTGCCAGCAGTTGGGACAGGGGCACAGATACGCAGTATTTT.

This rearrangement joins TRBV19 to TRBJ1-2, with 7 bases matching TRBD1. The CDR3 sequence is 15 residues long. Germline V lookup: CDR1 LNHDA, CDR2 SQIVND (reference sequence). Trimming at V came to 2 bases and at J to 0 bases, leaving 3 bases not matched to a gene. The CDR3: CASSIMTGSNYGYTF. CDR3 DNA: TGTGCCAGTAGTATAATGACAGGGTCTAACTATGGCTACACCTTC. The variable domain in full, with the rest retrieved from reference TRBV19 and TRBJ1-2, is DGGITQSPKYLFRKEGQNVTLSCEQNLNHDAMYWYRQDPGQGLRLIYYSQIVNDFQKGDIAEGYSVSREKKESFPLTVTSAQKNPTAFYLCASSIMTGSNYGYTFGSGTRLTVV.

V gene TRBV3-1 (or the pseudogene TRBV3-2) combines with J gene TRBJ2-5; D uncertain. This CDR3 has 15 amino acids. The germline CDR1 and CDR2 sequences are LGHDT and YNNKEL (reference sequence). Trimming removed 0 bases from V and 5 bases from J, with 13 bases in between. This chain's CDR3 is CASSQDVRSTETQYF. CDR3 DNA: TGTGCCAGCAGCCAAGACGTCAGGTCCACGGAGACCCAGTACTTC.

The J gene is TRBJ1-1, the V gene TRBV18; D perhaps matches TRBD1 (6 bases). Germline V lookup: CDR1 KGHSH, CDR2 LQKENI. The V end was cut by 3 bases, the J end by 8 bases, with 13 bases between. This CDR3 is built from 13 residues. CDR3 loop: CASSPSVGGEAFF. For the CDR3, the DNA is TGTGCCAGCTCACCCTCAGTAGGGGGAGAAGCTTTCTTT.

This clone was observed a single time. The V gene is TRBV15, the J gene TRBJ2-1; 10 bases match TRBD2. Germline CDR1 reads LNHNV; CDR2 reads YYDKDF (reference sequence). V was clipped by 2 bases and J by 6 bases; unmatched bases: 10. The CDR3 is 17 amino acids. The CDR3 region is CATSRSLSGGDTNEQFF. The DNA of the CDR3 is TGTGCCACCAGCAGATCTTTAAGCGGGGGGGATACCAATGAGCAGTTCTTC.

This clone came up a few times. V usage is TRBV7-9 and J usage is TRBJ2-7; 10 bases agree with TRBD1. Germline V lookup: CDR1 SEHNR, CDR2 FQNEAQ (reference sequence). V shed 6 bases, J shed 4 bases, and the junction held 6 bases outside the gene matches. The CDR3 sequence is 14 residues long. The CDR3 DNA is TGTGCCAGCAGACCCCGGGACAGGGGATACGAGCAGTACTTC. This gives the protein CASRPRDRGYEQYF.

The chain uses TRBV28 and TRBJ1-2; 9 nucleotides align to TRBD1. The CDR3 has 16 residues. The ends lost 5 bases at V and 3 bases at J; junction bases unmatched: 10. CDR1 and CDR2 (germline): MDHEN, SYDVKM. In DNA form, the CDR3 reads TGTGCCAGCAGTCTAGGGGGACAGGGATGGCACTATGGCTACACCTTC. Translation: CASSLGGQGWHYGYTF.

V and J are TRBV7-2 and TRBJ1-2, with 9 nucleotides matching TRBD1. Germline loops: CDR1 SGHTA, CDR2 FQGNSA. CDR3 length: 13 residues. J was trimmed by 4 bases and V by 4 bases; bases with no gene match: 1. Here the CDR3 reads CASSWDRAYGYTF. The CDR3 DNA follows: TGTGCCAGCAGCTGGGACAGGGCCTATGGCTACACCTTC. Drawing the rest from reference TRBV7-2 and TRBJ1-2, the complete variable domain is GAGVSQSPSNKVTEKGKDVELRCDPISGHTALYWYRQSLGQGLEFLIYFQGNSAPDKSGLPSDRFSAERTGGSVSTLTIQRTQQEDSAVYLCASSWDRAYGYTFGSGTRLTVV.

V and J are TRBV7-2 and TRBJ2-1; D possibly corresponds to TRBD2 (5 bases). CDR1 and CDR2 (germline): SGHTA, FQGNSA. The CDR3 loop spans 15 amino acids. The ends were cut back, 1 base at V and 8 bases at J, with 15 bases in the middle. CDR3 loop: CASSLVPLLRDEQFF. CDR3 nucleotides: TGTGCCAGCAGCTTAGTTCCGCTCCTGAGGGATGAGCAGTTCTTC.

The chain joins TRBV4-3 to TRBJ1-1; D unclear. CDR3 length equals 15 residues. The V gene's germline CDR1 is LGHNA and CDR2 YSLEER. V lost 0 bases and J lost 3, with 11 bases in between. The CDR3 sequence: CASSQEAGYDTEAFF. Written as DNA, the CDR3 is TGCGCCAGCAGCCAAGAAGCGGGGTACGACACTGAAGCTTTCTTT.

This clone is a singleton in its sample. This chain uses TRBV25-1 with TRBJ1-1; a weak D match, TRBD1 (5 bases). The CDR3 consists of 13 residues. V lost 6 bases and J 6 bases, leaving 14 bases between the germline ends. Germline V lookup: CDR1 MGHDK, CDR2 SYGVNS. The CDR3 bases are TGTGCCAGCAGCTTGGGGCACCCCTCTGAAGCTTTCTTT. It encodes CASSLGHPSEAFF.

V and J are TRBV27 and TRBJ2-7; TRBD2 might be the D (5 bases). The V gene's germline CDR1 is MNHEY and CDR2 SMNVEV (reference sequence). The V end was cut by 4 bases, the J end by 3 bases, with 19 bases between. The CDR3 totals 16 residues. The CDR3 bases are TGTGCCAGCAGTTCGAGATTCACTAGGACTCTCTACGAGCAGTACTTC. As protein: CASSSRFTRTLYEQYF.

V is TRBV9 and J is TRBJ2-6; 13 bases agree with TRBD2. The CDR3 extends over 17 amino acids. Germline loops: CDR1 SGDLS, CDR2 YYNGEE. With 7 bases clipped from V and 4 bases from J, the junction kept 8 bases outside the gene matches. CDR3 DNA sequence: TGTGCCAGCCTCAGGGGACTAGCGGGGACGGGGGCCAACGTCCTGACTTTC. This gives the protein CASLRGLAGTGANVLTF.

The chain is built from TRBV28 and TRBJ2-2; tentatively, D is TRBD1 (6 bases). The CDR3 covers 17 residues. The germline V gene encodes CDR1 MDHEN and CDR2 SYDVKM. The germline V and J ends were trimmed by 5 bases and 2 bases, with 18 bases remaining between them. CDR3 residues: CASSPFRQGINTGELFF. The CDR3 nucleotides are TGTGCCAGCAGTCCCTTCCGGCAGGGGATCAACACCGGGGAGCTGTTTTTT.

The rearrangement uses TRBV6-5 and TRBJ1-1; tentative D call: TRBD1 (5 bases). Trimming took off 6 bases at V and 1 base at J, with 12 bases between the two ends. Per germline, CDR1 MNHEY and CDR2 SVGAGI. The CDR3 consists of 14 residues. CDR3: CASRYRGKNTEAFF. CDR3 DNA: TGTGCCAGCAGGTACCGGGGGAAGAACACTGAAGCTTTCTTT.

The CDR3 reads CASSSNPGQGLNTEAFF. The CDR3, as DNA: TGTGCCAGCAGCTCTAACCCCGGACAGGGGTTGAACACTGAAGCTTTCTTT. The V and J genes are TRBV7-8 and TRBJ1-1; 9 bases line up with TRBD1. V lost 4 bases and J lost 0; bases outside the gene matches: 9. The CDR3 runs 17 residues. Germline CDR1 SGHVS, CDR2 FQNEAQ.

The genes are TRBV25-1 and TRBJ1-6, with no clear D. CDR3 size: 13 residues. Looked up from germline, CDR1 is MGHDK and CDR2 is SYGVNS. V lost 6 bases to trimming and J lost 4 bases, with 7 bases between them. The CDR3 DNA reads as TGTGCCAGCAGACAGTTATATAATTCACCCCTCCACTTT. Its protein is CASRQLYNSPLHF.

The V call is TRBV27, the J call TRBJ1-5; no reliable D call. Trimming removed 2 bases at V and 3 bases at J, with 11 bases between. Germline values: CDR1 MNHEY, CDR2 SMNVEV (reference sequence). The CDR3 sequence is 15 residues long. Here the CDR3 reads CASSLGGRVNQPQHF. CDR3 bases: TGTGCCAGCAGTTTAGGAGGGCGGGTCAATCAGCCCCAGCATTTT.

DNA of the CDR3: TGTGCCAGCAGTGGAACAGGGGGGGTGTTCGATCAGCCCCAGCATTTT. Translation gives CASSGTGGVFDQPQHF. The chain couples TRBV25-1 to TRBJ1-5; TRBD1 matches 8 bases. The length of the CDR3 is 16 residues. Unmatched junction bases numbered 10, after V lost 4 bases and J lost 5 bases. Germline V lookup: CDR1 MGHDK, CDR2 SYGVNS.

This clone was observed once. V gene TRBV19 combines with J gene TRBJ2-2; a weak D match, TRBD2 (5 bases). Germline values: CDR1 LNHDA, CDR2 SQIVND (reference sequence). The CDR3 totals 16 residues. V was pared by 1 base and J by 6 bases, with 15 bases between. The DNA of the CDR3 is TGTGCCAGTAGTATAGGCCCAGGCCAGCGGTCCGGGGAGCTGTTTTTT. This sequence encodes CASSIGPGQRSGELFF.

This clone was recorded a few times. The chain uses TRBV3-1 (or the pseudogene TRBV3-2) and TRBJ2-7; TRBD2 is a possible D gene (6 bases). This CDR3 is 15 amino acids long. Per the germline V gene, CDR1 is LGHDT and CDR2 is YNNKEL (reference sequence). V was cut by 3 bases and J by 7 bases, with 19 bases left in between. CDR3 in amino acids: CASSHSSRDSQEQYF. In DNA form, the CDR3 reads TGTGCCAGCAGCCACTCAAGCCGGGACTCCCAAGAGCAGTACTTC.

The V gene is TRBV7-2, the J gene TRBJ2-7; possibly TRBD2 for D (5 bases). Per the germline V gene, CDR1 is SGHTA and CDR2 is FQGNSA. Trimming shortened V by 5 bases and J by 4 bases, and 12 bases separated the two germline ends. The CDR3 extends over 13 amino acids. The CDR3 DNA reads TGTGCCAGCAGCGAAACCCAGCGGTACGAGCAGTACTTC. This codes for CASSETQRYEQYF.

This rearrangement joins TRBV7-9 to TRBJ2-3, with 7 bases fitting TRBD2. Germline trimming cut 0 bases from V and 3 bases from J; bases unmatched to any gene: 9. There are 17 residues in the CDR3. Germline V gene sequence: CDR1 SEHNR, CDR2 FQNEAQ (reference sequence). The CDR3 protein is CASSLAQLASRTDTQYF. The CDR3 bases are TGTGCCAGCAGCTTAGCTCAACTAGCGAGCCGAACAGATACGCAGTATTTT.

The J gene is TRBJ1-2, the V gene TRBV2, with no clear D. The germline V gene encodes CDR1 SNHLY and CDR2 FYNNEI. The CDR3 spans 11 residues. Trimming left V 8 bases short and J 11 bases short, with 15 bases between. CDR3 DNA: TGTGCCAGCGGGTACCAGGCTATTTACACCTTC. Translating gives CASGYQAIYTF.

This chain uses TRBV6-2 or TRBV6-3 with TRBJ2-7; D is possibly TRBD1 (5 bases). Germline assignment: CDR1 MNHEY and CDR2 SVGEGT. Trimming pared 5 bases from V and 2 bases from J, leaving 16 bases between. The CDR3 covers 15 residues. The CDR3 spells CASSTTGNTTYEQYF. CDR3 in DNA: TGTGCCAGCAGTACCACAGGCAATACAACCTACGAGCAGTACTTC.

This chain uses TRBV5-8 with TRBJ2-1; D not resolved. Germline values: CDR1 SGHTS, CDR2 YDEGEE. CDR3 length equals 13 residues. Trimming stripped 10 bases from V and 7 bases from J, with 18 bases between. CDR3 protein: CAGSHGSGNEQFF. CDR3 sequence (DNA): TGTGCCGGATCTCATGGGTCGGGTAATGAGCAGTTCTTC.